This T cell receptor (beta chain) originates from a study of cytomegalovirus exposure and HLA in healthy donors. TCRdb's copy holds only in-frame clones and misses some; the assay was immunoSEQ multiplex PCR. This table holds approximately 120,000 clones, about 94% found once. Broader study findings: Three of the chains that were CMV-associated were confirmed in vitro to be specific for CMV antigens. It was reportedly the case that the classifier diagnosed cytomegalovirus status with high specificity and sensitivity. Among TCR beta chains, those listed as cytomegalovirus-associated numbered over 150.

To note about this clone: Its antigen is not identified.

Germline V CDR1 and CDR2: SGHDT, YYEEEE. Trimming at V came to 4 bases and at J to 5 bases, leaving 11 bases not matched to a gene. The CDR3 contains 15 residues. Sequencing was carried out using PBMCs. The chain combines TRBV5-6 with TRBJ1-1; the match to TRBD1 covers 7 bases. This receptor was identified in a woman in her late teens or twenties in good health and CMV-seronegative. CDR3 coding DNA: TGTGCCAGCAGCGCAGGGGGTATTGTTCCAACTGAAGCTTTCTTT. This gives the protein CASSAGGIVPTEAFF.